This TCR beta chain was sequenced in a study of cytomegalovirus exposure and HLA in healthy donors. PCR amplification relied on 60 Vbeta primers (plus 13 Jbeta primers). The data were produced by immunoSEQ multiplex PCR, yet TCRdb's version contains in-frame clones alone and is incomplete. The sample contains 120,000 to 150,000 clones, around 70% of which appear only once. Looked up from germline, CDR1 is SGHDN and CDR2 is FVKESK. J gave up 1 base and V 5 bases, and 11 bases lay outside the gene matches. This CDR3 spans 16 amino acids. The gene calls are TRBV14 and TRBJ2-7; TRBD1 matches 7 bases. This TCR was sampled from a man aged 35-49 years in good health and CMV-seronegative. The sequenced sample consisted of PBMCs. CDR3 loop: CASSEISRTGSYEQYF. CDR3 DNA sequence: TGTGCCAGCAGCGAGATATCGAGGACAGGATCCTACGAGCAGTACTTC.